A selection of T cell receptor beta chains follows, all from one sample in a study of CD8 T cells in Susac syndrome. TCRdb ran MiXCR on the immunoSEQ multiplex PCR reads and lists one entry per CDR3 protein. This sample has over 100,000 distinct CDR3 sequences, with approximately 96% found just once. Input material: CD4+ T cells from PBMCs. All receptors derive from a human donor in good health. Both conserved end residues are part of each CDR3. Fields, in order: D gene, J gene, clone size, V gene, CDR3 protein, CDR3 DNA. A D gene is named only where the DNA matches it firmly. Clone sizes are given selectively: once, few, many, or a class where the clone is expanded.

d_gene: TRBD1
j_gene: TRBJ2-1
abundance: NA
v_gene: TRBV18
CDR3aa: CASSSDRVIHNEQFF
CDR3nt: TGTGCCAGCTCATCAGACAGGGTTATTCACAATGAGCAGTTCTTC

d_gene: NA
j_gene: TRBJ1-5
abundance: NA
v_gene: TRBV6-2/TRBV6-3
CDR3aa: CASSYSISRGSNQPQHF
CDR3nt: TGTGCCAGCAGTTACTCGATTTCTCGAGGGAGCAATCAGCCCCAGCATTTT

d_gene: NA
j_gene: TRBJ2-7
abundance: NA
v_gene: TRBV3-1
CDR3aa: CASNSPLNQGGEQYF
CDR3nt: TGTGCCAGCAACTCCCCGCTCAACCAGGGGGGCGAGCAGTACTTC

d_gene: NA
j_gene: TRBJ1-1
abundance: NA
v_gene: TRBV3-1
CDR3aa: CASSQDWVGNTEAFF
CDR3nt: TGTGCCAGCAGCCAAGATTGGGTTGGAAACACTGAAGCTTTCTTT

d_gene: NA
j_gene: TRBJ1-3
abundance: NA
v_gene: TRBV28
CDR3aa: CASSSPWRSSGNTIYF
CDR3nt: TGTGCCAGCAGTTCCCCTTGGAGGAGCTCTGGAAACACCATATATTTT

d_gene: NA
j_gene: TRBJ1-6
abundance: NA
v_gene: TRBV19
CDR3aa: CASSPQFYNSPLHF
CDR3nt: TGTGCCAGTAGTCCCCAGTTCTATAATTCACCCCTCCACTTT

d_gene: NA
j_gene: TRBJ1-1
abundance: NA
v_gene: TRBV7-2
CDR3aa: CASSLPRPGTEAFF
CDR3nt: TGTGCCAGCAGCTTGCCGCGCCCAGGGACTGAAGCTTTCTTT

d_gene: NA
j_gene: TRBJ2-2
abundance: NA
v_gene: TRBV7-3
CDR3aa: CASSLFPLVATGELFF
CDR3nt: TGTGCCAGCAGCTTATTCCCCCTAGTCGCCACCGGGGAGCTGTTTTTT

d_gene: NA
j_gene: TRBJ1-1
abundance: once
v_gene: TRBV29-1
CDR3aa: CSVRHNTEAFF
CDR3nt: TGCAGCGTTCGACACAACACTGAAGCTTTCTTT

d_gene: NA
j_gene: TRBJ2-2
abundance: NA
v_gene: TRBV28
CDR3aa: CASSGDTGELFF
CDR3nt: TGTGCCAGCAGTGGGGACACCGGGGAGCTGTTTTTT

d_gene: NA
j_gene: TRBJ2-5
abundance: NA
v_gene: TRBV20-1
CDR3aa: CSARGSSETQYF
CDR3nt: TGCAGTGCTAGAGGCAGTTCGGAGACCCAGTACTTC

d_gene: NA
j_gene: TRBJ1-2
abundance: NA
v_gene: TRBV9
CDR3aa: CASSDGYYGYTF
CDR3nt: TGTGCCAGCAGCGACGGATACTATGGCTACACCTTC

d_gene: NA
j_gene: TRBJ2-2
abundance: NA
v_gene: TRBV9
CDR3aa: CASSVGGTTGELFF
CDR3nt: TGTGCCAGCAGCGTAGGGGGGACCACCGGGGAGCTGTTTTTT

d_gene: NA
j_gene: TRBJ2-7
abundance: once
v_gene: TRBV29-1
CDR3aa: CSVEVAGPYEQYF
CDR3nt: TGCAGCGTCGAGGTGGCGGGGCCCTACGAGCAGTACTTC

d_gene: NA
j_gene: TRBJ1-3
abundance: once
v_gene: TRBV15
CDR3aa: CATSRDIRDSGNTIYF
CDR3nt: TGTGCCACCAGCAGAGATATCAGAGACTCCGGAAACACCATATATTTT

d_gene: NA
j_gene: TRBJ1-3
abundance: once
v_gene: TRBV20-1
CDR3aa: CSARDHSSGNTIYF
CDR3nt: TGCAGTGCTAGAGATCACAGCTCTGGAAACACCATATATTTT

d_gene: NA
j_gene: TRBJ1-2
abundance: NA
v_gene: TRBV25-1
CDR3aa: CASSEAGIYGYTF
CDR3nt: TGTGCCAGCAGTGAAGCAGGAATCTATGGCTACACCTTC

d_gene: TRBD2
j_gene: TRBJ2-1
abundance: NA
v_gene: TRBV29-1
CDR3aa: CSVEAPGLAGAKWDEQFF
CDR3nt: TGCAGCGTTGAAGCCCCGGGACTAGCGGGAGCAAAGTGGGATGAGCAGTTCTTC

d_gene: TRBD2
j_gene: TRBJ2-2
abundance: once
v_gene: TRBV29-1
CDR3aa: CSVKRAGVDTGELFF
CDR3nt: TGCAGCGTCAAACGGGCGGGGGTTGACACCGGGGAGCTGTTTTTT

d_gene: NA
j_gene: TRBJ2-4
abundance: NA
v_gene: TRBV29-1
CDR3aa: CSVEYQGTGKNIQYF
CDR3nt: TGCAGCGTTGAATACCAGGGGACGGGGAAAAACATTCAGTACTTC

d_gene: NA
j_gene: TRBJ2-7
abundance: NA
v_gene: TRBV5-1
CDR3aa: CASSLDSNRVRYEQYF
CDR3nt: TGCGCCAGCAGCTTGGACAGTAACAGGGTGAGGTACGAGCAGTACTTC

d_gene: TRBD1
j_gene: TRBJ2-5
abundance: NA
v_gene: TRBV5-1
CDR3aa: CASSSLTGAGETQYF
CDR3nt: TGCGCCAGCAGCTCACTGACAGGGGCGGGAGAGACCCAGTACTTC

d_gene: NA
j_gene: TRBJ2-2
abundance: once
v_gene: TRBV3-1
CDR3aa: CASSSGVNTGELFF
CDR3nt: TGTGCCAGCAGCTCCGGGGTGAACACCGGGGAGCTGTTTTTT

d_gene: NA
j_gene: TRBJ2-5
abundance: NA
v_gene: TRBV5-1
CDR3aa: CASSFTGIQETQYF
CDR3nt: TGCGCCAGCAGCTTCACAGGGATACAAGAGACCCAGTACTTC

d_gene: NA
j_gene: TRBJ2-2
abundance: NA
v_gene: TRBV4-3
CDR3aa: CASSRRAIGNTGELFF
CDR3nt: TGCGCCAGCAGCCGCAGAGCGATTGGGAACACCGGGGAGCTGTTTTTT

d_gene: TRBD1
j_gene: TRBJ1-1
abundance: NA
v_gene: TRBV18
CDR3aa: CASSPNRGPVFF
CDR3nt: TGTGCCAGCTCACCTAACAGGGGGCCGGTTTTCTTT

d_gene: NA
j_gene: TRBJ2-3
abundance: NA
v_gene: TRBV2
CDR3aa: CASSTLLGGTDTQYF
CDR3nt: TGTGCCAGCAGTACCCTACTAGGGGGCACAGATACGCAGTATTTT

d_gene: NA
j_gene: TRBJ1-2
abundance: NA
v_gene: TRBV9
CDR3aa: CASSVDRAGGYTF
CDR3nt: TGTGCCAGCAGCGTAGACAGGGCCGGTGGCTACACCTTC

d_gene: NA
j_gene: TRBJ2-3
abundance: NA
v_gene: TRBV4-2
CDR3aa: CASSQEGVTDTQYF
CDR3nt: TGTGCCAGCAGCCAAGAGGGAGTGACAGATACGCAGTATTTT

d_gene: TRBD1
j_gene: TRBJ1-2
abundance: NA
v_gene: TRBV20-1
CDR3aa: CSASRGHVRDYGYTF
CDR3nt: TGCAGTGCTTCCAGGGGGCATGTGAGGGACTATGGCTACACCTTC

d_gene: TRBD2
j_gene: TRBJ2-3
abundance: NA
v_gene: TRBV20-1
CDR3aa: CSETSGSTDTQYF
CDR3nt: TGCAGTGAAACTAGCGGAAGCACAGATACGCAGTATTTT

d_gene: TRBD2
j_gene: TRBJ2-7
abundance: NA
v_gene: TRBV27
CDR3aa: CASSFRGAYEQYF
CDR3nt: TGTGCCAGCAGTTTTCGGGGGGCCTACGAGCAGTACTTC

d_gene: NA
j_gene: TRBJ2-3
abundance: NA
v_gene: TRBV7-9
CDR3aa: CASREITDTQYF
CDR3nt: TGTGCCAGCAGAGAGATCACAGATACGCAGTATTTT

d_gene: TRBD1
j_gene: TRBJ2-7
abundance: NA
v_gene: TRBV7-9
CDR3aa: CASSSMTGISYEQYF
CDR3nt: TGTGCCAGCAGCTCAATGACAGGGATCTCCTACGAGCAGTACTTC

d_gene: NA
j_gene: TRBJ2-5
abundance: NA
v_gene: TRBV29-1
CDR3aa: CSVLKGTQYF
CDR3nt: TGCAGCGTTTTGAAGGGGACCCAGTACTTC

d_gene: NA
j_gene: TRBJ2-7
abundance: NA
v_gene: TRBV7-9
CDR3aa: CASSHMASGSYF
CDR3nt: TGTGCCAGCAGCCACATGGCCTCAGGGTCGTACTTC

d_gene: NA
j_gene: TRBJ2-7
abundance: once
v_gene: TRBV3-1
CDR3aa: CASSQAGGLLEQYF
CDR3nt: TGTGCCAGCAGCCAAGCGGGGGGCCTGTTAGAGCAGTACTTC

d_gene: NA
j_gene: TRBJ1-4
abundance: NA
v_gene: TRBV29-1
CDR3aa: CSAGQNEKLFF
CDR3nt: TGCAGCGCTGGACAGAATGAAAAACTGTTTTTT

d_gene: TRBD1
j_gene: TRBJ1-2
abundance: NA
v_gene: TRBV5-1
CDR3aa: CASSSRELGTVYGYTF
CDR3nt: TGCGCCAGCAGCTCCAGGGAATTGGGGACAGTCTATGGCTACACCTTC

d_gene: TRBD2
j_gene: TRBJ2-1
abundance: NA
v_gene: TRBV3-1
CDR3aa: CASSQGMRGGGNEQFF
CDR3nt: TGTGCCAGCAGCCAAGGAATGCGGGGGGGAGGGAATGAGCAGTTCTTC

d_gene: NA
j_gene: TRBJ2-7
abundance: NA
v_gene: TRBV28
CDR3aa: CASSTPGYEQYF
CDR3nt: TGTGCCAGCAGTACACCCGGCTACGAGCAGTACTTC

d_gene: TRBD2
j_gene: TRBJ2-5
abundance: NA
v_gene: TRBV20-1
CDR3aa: CSALAGASTPQYF
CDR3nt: TGCAGTGCTTTAGCGGGGGCTAGCACGCCCCAGTACTTC

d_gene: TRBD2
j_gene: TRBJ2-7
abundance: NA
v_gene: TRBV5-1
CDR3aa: CASSWSGSYEQYF
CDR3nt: TGCGCCAGCAGCTGGAGCGGGAGCTACGAGCAGTACTTC

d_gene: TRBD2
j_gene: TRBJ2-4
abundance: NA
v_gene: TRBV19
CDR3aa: CATRLAGLAKNIQYF
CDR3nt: TGTGCCACCCGCCTAGCGGGTCTAGCCAAAAACATTCAGTACTTC

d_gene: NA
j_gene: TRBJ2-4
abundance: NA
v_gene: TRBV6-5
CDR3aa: CASRSPREGKNIQYF
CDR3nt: TGTGCCAGCAGATCGCCCAGGGAAGGGAAAAACATTCAGTACTTC

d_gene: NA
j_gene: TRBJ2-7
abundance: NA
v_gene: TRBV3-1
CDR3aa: CASSQDLGGRVYEQYF
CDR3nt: TGTGCCAGCAGCCAAGATCTCGGGGGGCGCGTTTACGAGCAGTACTTC

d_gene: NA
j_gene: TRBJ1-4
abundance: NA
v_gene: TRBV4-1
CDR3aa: CASAPLPSEKLFF
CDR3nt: TGCGCCAGTGCACCTCTCCCGAGTGAAAAACTGTTTTTT

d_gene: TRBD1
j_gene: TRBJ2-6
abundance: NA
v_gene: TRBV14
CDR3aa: CASSLRPRQGTNVLTF
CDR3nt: TGTGCCAGCAGCCTTCGACCCCGACAGGGGACCAACGTCCTGACTTTC

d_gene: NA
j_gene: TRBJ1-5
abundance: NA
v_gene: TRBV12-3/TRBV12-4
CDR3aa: CASSLGTPKHLHQHF
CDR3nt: NA

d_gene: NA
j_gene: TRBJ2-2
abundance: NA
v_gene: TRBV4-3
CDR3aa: CASSHGPTRTGELFF
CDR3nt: TGCGCCAGCAGCCACGGACCCACCCGAACCGGGGAGCTGTTTTTT

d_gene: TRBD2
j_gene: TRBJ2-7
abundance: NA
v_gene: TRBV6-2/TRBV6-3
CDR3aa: CASSYWLAGVYEQYF
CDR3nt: TGTGCCAGCAGTTACTGGCTAGCGGGAGTCTACGAGCAGTACTTC

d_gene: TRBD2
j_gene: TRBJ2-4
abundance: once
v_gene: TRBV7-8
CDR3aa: CASSLASGGAQNIQYF
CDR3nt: TGTGCCAGCAGCTTAGCTAGCGGGGGGGCCCAAAACATTCAGTACTTC

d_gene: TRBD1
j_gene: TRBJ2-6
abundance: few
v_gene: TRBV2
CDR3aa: CASSLTGAGANVLTF
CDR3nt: TGTGCCAGCAGCCTCACAGGGGCCGGGGCCAACGTCCTGACTTTC

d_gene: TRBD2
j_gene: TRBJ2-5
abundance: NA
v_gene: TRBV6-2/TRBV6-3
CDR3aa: CASSSGTSGSRETQYF
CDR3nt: TGTGCCAGCAGTTCTGGGACTAGCGGGAGCCGGGAGACCCAGTACTTC

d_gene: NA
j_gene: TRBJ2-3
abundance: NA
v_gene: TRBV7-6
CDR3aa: CASSLAVVRTDTQYF
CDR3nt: TGTGCCAGCAGCTTAGCGGTGGTGAGGACAGATACGCAGTATTTT